Presented here are 15 T cell receptor beta chains from one specimen sequenced in a study of tumor-infiltrating lymphocytes in primary liver carcinoma. For each extraction, RNA and DNA were obtained together from approximately 20-30 mg of unsorted bulk tissue. TCR beta cDNA was made from 500 ng total RNA with a constant-region primer. Three-round nested multiplex PCR performed with slightly modified ARM-PCR produced the TCR beta libraries. The study ran its first two PCR rounds for roughly 11 cycles each, using TRBV1-TRBV30 forward primers and a C-beta reverse primer. TCRdb ran MiXCR on the multiplex PCR reads and lists one entry per CDR3 protein. The sample lists around 120,000 distinct CDR3 sequences; around two thirds were seen once. The sequenced material came from liver tumor tissue from sampling region 1. As for subset: tumor region T1, superior pole. These receptors were obtained from a woman aged 60-75 years with primary liver carcinoma and hepatitis B virus infection.

This clonotype was detected a few times. V usage is TRBV5-1 and J usage is TRBJ2-5, with D possibly called TRBD1 or TRBD2 (5 bases each). Trimming pared 3 bases from V and 7 bases from J, leaving 7 bases between. Germline V lookup: CDR1 SGHRS, CDR2 YFSETQ. This CDR3 has 11 amino acids. The CDR3 loop reads CASSSGGTQYF. DNA for the CDR3: TGCGCCAGCAGCTCTGGGGGGACCCAGTACTTC.

The chain uses TRBV7-9 and TRBJ1-4; 7 bases map to TRBD1. Trimming at V came to 5 bases and at J to 7 bases, leaving 7 bases not matched to a gene. Germline CDR1 SEHNR, CDR2 FQNEAQ (reference sequence). The CDR3 is 14 amino acids. Here the CDR3 DNA reads TGTGCCAGCAGCCGCGACAGGGCCGGTGAAAAACTGTTTTTT. Amino acid sequence: CASSRDRAGEKLFF.

The rearrangement joins TRBV11-3 to TRBJ2-1; 8 bases line up with TRBD1. The CDR3 consists of 13 residues. J was trimmed by 6 bases and V by 7 bases; bases with no gene match: 5. CDR1 and CDR2 (germline): SGHNT, YENEEA. CDR3 nucleotides: TGTGCCAGCACTGCAGGGGGCTGCAATGAGCAGTTCTTC. It yields the protein CASTAGGCNEQFF.

As to this clonotype: At one of its ends the junction is not consistent with the germline gene, which may arise from a read error. The rearrangement links TRBV5-4 to TRBJ2-1; a possible D gene is TRBD2 (6 bases). The CDR3 covers 14 residues. Looked up from germline, CDR1 is SGHNT and CDR2 is YYREEE (reference sequence). The CDR3 DNA follows: TGTGCCAGCAGCTTGTACGGAGGGTACAATAAGCAGTTCTTC. Its translation is CASSLYGGYNKQFF.

This clonotype was picked up one time. The CDR3 region is CASRPGTGAGITDTQYF. Written as DNA, the CDR3 is TGTGCCAGCAGACCAGGAACCGGGGCAGGGATCACAGATACGCAGTATTTT. The chain recombines TRBV7-8 with TRBJ2-3, with D perhaps given as TRBD1 or TRBD2 (5 bases each). The V gene lost 6 bases and the J gene lost 2 bases, with 21 bases spanning the gap. Germline-derived CDR1 and CDR2 are SGHVS and FQNEAQ. CDR3 size: 17 residues.

This clonotype was seen a single time. A read error may explain this, as a much larger clone is one base away. The genes are TRBV6-1 and TRBJ2-7, with D possibly matching TRBD2 (5 bases). Germline V CDR1 and CDR2: MNHNS, SASEGT. The CDR3 length is 15 residues. Deletions cut 7 bases from V and 1 base from J, with 17 bases between. DNA for the CDR3: TGTGCCAGCACTTTAAGCGGAGCTGTTTCCTACGAGCAGTACTTC. This codes for CASTLSGAVSYEQYF.

Turning to this clonotype: A much larger clone differs by one base, so this may be a read error. The V call is TRBV5-1, the J call TRBJ2-7; TRBD2 might be the D (5 bases). This CDR3 region has 15 residues. Germline-derived CDR1 and CDR2 are SGHRS and YFSETQ. The DNA for the CDR3 is TGCGCCAGCTGCTTGGAGGCTAGAGGCCCCTACGAGCAGTACTTC. It encodes CASCLEARGPYEQYF.

The gene calls are TRBV7-9 and TRBJ2-1; 9 nucleotides agree with TRBD2. Germline V gene data show CDR1 as SEHNR and CDR2 as FQNEAQ (reference sequence). V shed 5 bases and J 2 bases; nucleotides not matched to a gene: 7. The CDR3 has 16 residues. In DNA form, the CDR3 reads TGTGCCAGCAGCCCGTTAGCGGGAGAGGCCTACAATGAGCAGTTCTTC. Protein: CASSPLAGEAYNEQFF.

This clonotype was counted at least ten times. The rearrangement uses TRBV7-8 and TRBJ2-2; D may be TRBD2 (5 bases). V was trimmed by 3 bases and J by 1 base, leaving 9 bases between them. The CDR3 totals 15 residues. CDR1 and CDR2 (germline): SGHVS, FQNEAQ. CDR3 DNA: TGTGCCAGCAGCTTCGGCGGAGGGAACACCGGGGAGCTGTTTTTT. Amino acids: CASSFGGGNTGELFF. The complete variable domain, with remaining parts taken from reference TRBV7-8 and TRBJ2-2, reads GAGVSQSPRYKVAKRGQDVALRCDPISGHVSLFWYQQALGQGPEFLTYFQNEAQLDKSGLPSDRFFAERPEGSVSTLKIQRTQQEDSAVYLCASSFGGGNTGELFFGEGSRLTVL.

On this clonotype itself: This could be a read error, since a much larger clone is one nucleotide away. The chain has TRBV6-6 and TRBJ1-2; unclear D gene. The CDR3 loop spans 13 amino acids. Germline V gene data show CDR1 as MNHNY and CDR2 as SVGAGI (reference sequence). Here the CDR3 reads CASSSASNYCYTF. In nucleotides, the CDR3 is TGTGCCAGCAGTTCAGCATCTAACTATTGCTACACCTTC.

This clonotype has a handful of counts. A much larger clone differs from this one at a single base, so this may be a read error. J is TRBJ2-2 and V is TRBV29-1; maybe TRBD2 (5 bases). The CDR3 runs to 14 residues. Germline lookup yields CDR1 SQVTM and CDR2 ANQGSEA. Here the CDR3 reads CSVGPDQNTGELLF. CDR3 nucleotide sequence: TGCAGCGTTGGCCCGGATCAGAACACCGGGGAGCTGCTTTTT.

This clonotype turned up a few times. It is likely a read error, because the conserved phenylalanine at the end of the CDR3 is missing. V usage is TRBV7-9 and J usage is TRBJ1-5, with 9 bases identical to TRBD1. The CDR3 is 15 amino acids. From germline, CDR1 is SEHNR and CDR2 FQNEAQ (reference sequence). The CDR3 spells CASGLVGQGHQPQHL. The CDR3 DNA sequence: TGTGCCAGCGGCTTAGTGGGACAGGGTCATCAGCCCCAGCATTTA.

In the case of this clonotype: Since a much larger clone is just one base distant, this may be a read error. J is TRBJ1-1 and V is TRBV10-3, with a weak D call TRBD1 (5 bases). The CDR3 contains 13 residues. Per germline, CDR1 ENHRY and CDR2 SYGVKD. Trimming shortened V by 1 base and J by 7 bases, and 10 bases separated the two germline ends. The chain's CDR3 is CAISELTENEAFF. CDR3 sequence (DNA): TGTGCCATCAGTGAGTTGACAGAAAATGAAGCTTTCTTT.

This clonotype has just a few counts. The rearrangement joins TRBV20-1 to TRBJ2-1; the D is unclear. Germline loops: CDR1 DFQATT, CDR2 SNEGSKA (reference sequence). V lost 3 bases, J lost 7 bases, and 10 bases lay in between. The CDR3 has 12 residues. CDR3 loop: CSASLLTNEQFF. CDR3 DNA sequence: TGCAGTGCTAGCCTCCTAACGAATGAGCAGTTCTTC.

The rearrangement joins TRBV11-2 to TRBJ1-5, with TRBD1 matching over 8 bases. The DNA end is a closer match to TRBJ2-3, so the J assignment may be wrong. Germline V CDR1 and CDR2: SGHAT, FQNNGV. The CDR3 covers 15 residues. The CDR3 sequence is CASSFGQGGGLPQYF. In nucleotides, the CDR3 is TGTGCCAGCAGCTTCGGACAGGGAGGCGGTCTGCCCCAGTATTTT.